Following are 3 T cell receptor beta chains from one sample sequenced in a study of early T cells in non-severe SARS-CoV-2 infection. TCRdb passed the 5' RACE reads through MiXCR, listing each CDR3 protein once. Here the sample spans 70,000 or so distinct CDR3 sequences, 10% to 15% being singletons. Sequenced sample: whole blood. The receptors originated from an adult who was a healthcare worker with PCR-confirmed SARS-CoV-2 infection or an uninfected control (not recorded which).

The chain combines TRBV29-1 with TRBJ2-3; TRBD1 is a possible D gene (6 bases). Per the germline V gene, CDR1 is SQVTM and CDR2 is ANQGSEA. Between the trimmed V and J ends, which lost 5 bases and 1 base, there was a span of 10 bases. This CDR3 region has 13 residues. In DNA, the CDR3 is TGCAGCGTTCCGAGACAGGGCACAGATACGCAGTATTTT. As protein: CSVPRQGTDTQYF.

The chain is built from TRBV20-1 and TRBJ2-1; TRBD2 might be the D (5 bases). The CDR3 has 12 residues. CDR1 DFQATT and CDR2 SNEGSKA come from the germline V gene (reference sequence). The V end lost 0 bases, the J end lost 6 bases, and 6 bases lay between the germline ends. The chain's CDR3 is CSARDEGNEQFF. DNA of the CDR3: TGCAGTGCTAGAGATGAGGGCAATGAGCAGTTCTTC.

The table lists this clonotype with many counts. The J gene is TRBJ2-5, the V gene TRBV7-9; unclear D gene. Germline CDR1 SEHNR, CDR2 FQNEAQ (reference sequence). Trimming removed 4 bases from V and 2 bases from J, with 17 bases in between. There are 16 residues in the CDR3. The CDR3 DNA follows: TGTGCCAGCAGCTCCCGAGGCCAGGCGCTACAAGAGACCCAGTACTTC. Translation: CASSSRGQALQETQYF. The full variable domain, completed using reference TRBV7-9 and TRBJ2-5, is DTGVSQNPRHKITKRGQNVTFRCDPISEHNRLYWYRQTLGQGPEFLTYFQNEAQLEKSRLLSDRFSAERPKGSFSTLEIQRTEQGDSAMYLCASSSRGQALQETQYFGPGTRLLVL.